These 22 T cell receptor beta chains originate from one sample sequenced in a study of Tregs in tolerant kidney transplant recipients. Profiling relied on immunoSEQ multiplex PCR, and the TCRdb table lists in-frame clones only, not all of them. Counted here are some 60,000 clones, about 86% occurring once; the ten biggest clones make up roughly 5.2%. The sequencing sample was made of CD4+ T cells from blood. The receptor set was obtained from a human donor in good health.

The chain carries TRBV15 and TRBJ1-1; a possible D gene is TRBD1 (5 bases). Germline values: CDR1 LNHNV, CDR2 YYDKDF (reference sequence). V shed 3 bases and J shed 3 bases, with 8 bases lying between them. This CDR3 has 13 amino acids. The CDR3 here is CATSRGVDTEAFF. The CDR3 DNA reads TGTGCCACCAGCAGGGGGGTTGACACTGAAGCTTTCTTT.

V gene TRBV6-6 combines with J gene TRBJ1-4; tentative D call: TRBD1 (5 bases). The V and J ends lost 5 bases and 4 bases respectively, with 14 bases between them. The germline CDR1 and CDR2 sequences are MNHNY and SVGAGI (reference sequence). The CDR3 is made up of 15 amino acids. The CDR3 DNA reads TGTGCCAGCAGTATGTCGGGACTTGGTAATGAAAAACTGTTTTTT. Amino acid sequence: CASSMSGLGNEKLFF.

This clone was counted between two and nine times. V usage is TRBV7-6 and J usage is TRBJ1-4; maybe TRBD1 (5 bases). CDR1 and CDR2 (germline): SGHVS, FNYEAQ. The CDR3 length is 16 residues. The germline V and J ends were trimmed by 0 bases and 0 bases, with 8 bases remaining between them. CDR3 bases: TGTGCCAGCAGCTTAGCTTCAGGGACAACTAATGAAAAACTGTTTTTT. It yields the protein CASSLASGTTNEKLFF.

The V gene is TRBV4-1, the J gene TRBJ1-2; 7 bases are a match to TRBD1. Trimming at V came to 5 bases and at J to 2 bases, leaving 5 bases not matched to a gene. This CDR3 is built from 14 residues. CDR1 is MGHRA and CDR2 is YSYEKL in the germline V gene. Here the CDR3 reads CASSRTGENYGYTF. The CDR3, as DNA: TGCGCCAGCAGCAGGACAGGAGAAAACTATGGCTACACCTTC.

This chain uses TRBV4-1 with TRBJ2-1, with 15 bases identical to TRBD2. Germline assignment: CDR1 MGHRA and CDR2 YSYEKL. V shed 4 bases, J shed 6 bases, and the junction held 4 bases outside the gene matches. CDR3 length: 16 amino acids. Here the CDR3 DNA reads TGCGCCAGCAGCCGGCGGACTAGCGGGAGGGCCAATGAGCAGTTCTTC. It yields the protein CASSRRTSGRANEQFF.

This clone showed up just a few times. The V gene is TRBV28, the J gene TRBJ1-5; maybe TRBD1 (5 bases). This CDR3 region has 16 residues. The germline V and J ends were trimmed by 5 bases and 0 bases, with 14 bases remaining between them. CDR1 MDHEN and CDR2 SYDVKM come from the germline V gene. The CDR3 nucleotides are TGTGCCAGCAGTCTAAGTGGGGACTTTAGCAATCAGCCCCAGCATTTT. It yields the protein CASSLSGDFSNQPQHF.

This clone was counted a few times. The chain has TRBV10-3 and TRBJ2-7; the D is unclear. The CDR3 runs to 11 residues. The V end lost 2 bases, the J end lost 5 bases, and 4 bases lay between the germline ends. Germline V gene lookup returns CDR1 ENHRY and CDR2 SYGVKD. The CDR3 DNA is TGTGCCATCAGTGAGAATAACGAGCAGTACTTC. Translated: CAISENNEQYF.

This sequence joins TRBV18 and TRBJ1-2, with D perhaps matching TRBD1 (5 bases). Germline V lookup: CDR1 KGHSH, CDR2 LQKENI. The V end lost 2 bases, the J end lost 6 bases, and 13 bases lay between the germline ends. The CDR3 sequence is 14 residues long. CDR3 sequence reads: CASSPSRGEDGYTF. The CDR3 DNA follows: TGTGCCAGCTCACCATCGCGAGGGGAAGATGGCTACACCTTC. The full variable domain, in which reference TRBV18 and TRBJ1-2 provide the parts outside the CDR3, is NAGVMQNPRHLVRRRGQEARLRCSPMKGHSHVYWYRQLPEEGLKFMVYLQKENIIDESGMPKERFSAEFPKEGPSILRIQQVVRGDSAAYFCASSPSRGEDGYTFGSGTRLTVV.

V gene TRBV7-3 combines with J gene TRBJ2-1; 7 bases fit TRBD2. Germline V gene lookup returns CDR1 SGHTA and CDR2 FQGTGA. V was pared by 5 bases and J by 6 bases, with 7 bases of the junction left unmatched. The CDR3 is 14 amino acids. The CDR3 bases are TGTGCCAGCAGCCCTAGAGCGGGATTCAATGAGCAGTTCTTC. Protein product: CASSPRAGFNEQFF.

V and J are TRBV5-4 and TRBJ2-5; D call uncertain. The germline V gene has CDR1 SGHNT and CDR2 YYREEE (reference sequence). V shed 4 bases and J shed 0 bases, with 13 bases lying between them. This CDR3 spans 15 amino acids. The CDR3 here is CASSLVGINQETQYF. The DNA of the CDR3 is TGTGCCAGCAGCCTCGTAGGCATTAACCAAGAGACCCAGTACTTC.

The CDR3: CASSEVGLAGGETQYF. CDR3 bases: TGTGCCAGCAGTGAAGTAGGTCTAGCGGGAGGGGAGACCCAGTACTTC. J is TRBJ2-5 and V is TRBV2, with 12 bases aligning to TRBD2. The CDR3 contains 16 residues. J lost 5 bases, V lost 1 base, and 5 bases had no gene match. CDR1 is SNHLY and CDR2 is FYNNEI in the germline V gene.

The CDR3 coding sequence is TGCAGTGCTAACACAGATACGCAGTATTTT. It specifies CSANTDTQYF. The gene calls are TRBV20-1 and TRBJ2-3; D remains unclear. Germline assignment: CDR1 DFQATT and CDR2 SNEGSKA (reference sequence). This CDR3 spans 10 amino acids. Trimming took off 4 bases at V and 2 bases at J, with 1 base between the two ends.

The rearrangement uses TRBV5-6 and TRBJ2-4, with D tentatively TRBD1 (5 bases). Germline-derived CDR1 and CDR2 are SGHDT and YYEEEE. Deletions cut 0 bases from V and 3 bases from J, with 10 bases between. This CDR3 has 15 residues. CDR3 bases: TGTGCCAGCAGCTTGGAGGGGTGGGGCAAAAACATTCAGTACTTC. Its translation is CASSLEGWGKNIQYF.

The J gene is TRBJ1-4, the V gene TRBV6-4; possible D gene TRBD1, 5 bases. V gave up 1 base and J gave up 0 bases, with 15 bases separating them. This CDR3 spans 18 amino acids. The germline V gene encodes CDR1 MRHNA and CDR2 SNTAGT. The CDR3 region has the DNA TGTGCCAGCAGTGACTTCCCGCTCGGGGCTGCAACTAATGAAAAACTGTTTTTT. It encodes CASSDFPLGAATNEKLFF.

As DNA, the CDR3 is TGTGCCAGCAGCTTATCAAGTTTTGGGGTAGTCTCCTACAATGAGCAGTTCTTC. Its translation: CASSLSSFGVVSYNEQFF. This chain links TRBV5-5 with TRBJ2-1; D is uncertain. V was clipped by 2 bases and J by 0 bases, with 18 bases between them. Germline V gives CDR1 SGHKS, CDR2 YYEKEE (reference sequence). CDR3 length: 18 amino acids.

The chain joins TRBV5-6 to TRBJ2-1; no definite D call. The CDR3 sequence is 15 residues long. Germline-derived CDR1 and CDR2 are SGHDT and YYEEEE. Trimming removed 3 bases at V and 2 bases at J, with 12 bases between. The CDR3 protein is CASSWRPPPYNEQFF. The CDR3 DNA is TGTGCCAGCAGCTGGCGCCCGCCCCCCTACAATGAGCAGTTCTTC.

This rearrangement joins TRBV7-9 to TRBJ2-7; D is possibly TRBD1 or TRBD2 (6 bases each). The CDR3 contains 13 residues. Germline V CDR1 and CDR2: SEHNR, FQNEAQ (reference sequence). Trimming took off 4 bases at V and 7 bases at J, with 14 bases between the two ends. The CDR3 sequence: CASSSQGGGEQYF. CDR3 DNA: TGTGCCAGCAGCTCACAGGGAGGAGGGGAGCAGTACTTC.

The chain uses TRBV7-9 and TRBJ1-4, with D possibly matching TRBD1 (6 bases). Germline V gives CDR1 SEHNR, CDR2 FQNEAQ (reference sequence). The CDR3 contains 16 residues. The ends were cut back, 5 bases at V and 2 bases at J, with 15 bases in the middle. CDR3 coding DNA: TGTGCCAGCAGCCCACGACAGGTCGGCACTAATGAAAAACTGTTTTTT. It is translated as CASSPRQVGTNEKLFF.

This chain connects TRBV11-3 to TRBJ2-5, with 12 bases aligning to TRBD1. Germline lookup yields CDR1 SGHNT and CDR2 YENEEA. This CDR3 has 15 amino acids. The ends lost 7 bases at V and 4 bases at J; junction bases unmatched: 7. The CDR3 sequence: CASNRDRGRGETQYF. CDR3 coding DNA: TGTGCCAGCAACCGGGACAGGGGGCGCGGAGAGACCCAGTACTTC. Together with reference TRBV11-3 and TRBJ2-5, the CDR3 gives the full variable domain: EAGVVQSPRYKIIEKKQPVAFWCNPISGHNTLYWYLQNLGQGPELLIRYENEEAVDDSQLPKDRFSAERLKGVDSTLKIQPAELGDSAVYLCASNRDRGRGETQYFGPGTRLLVL.

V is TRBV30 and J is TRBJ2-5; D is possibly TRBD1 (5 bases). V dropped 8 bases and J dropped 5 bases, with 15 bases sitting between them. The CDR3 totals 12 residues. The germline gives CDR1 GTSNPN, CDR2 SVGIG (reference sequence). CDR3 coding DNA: TGTGCCGGCTACAGGCCCCCTGAGACCCAGTACTTC. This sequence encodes CAGYRPPETQYF.

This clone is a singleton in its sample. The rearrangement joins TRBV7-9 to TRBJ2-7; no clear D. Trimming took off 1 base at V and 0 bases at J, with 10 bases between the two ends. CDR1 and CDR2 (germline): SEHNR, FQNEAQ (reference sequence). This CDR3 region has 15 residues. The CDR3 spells CASSLVGRSSYEQYF. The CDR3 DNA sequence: TGTGCCAGCAGCTTAGTGGGCCGGAGCTCCTACGAGCAGTACTTC.

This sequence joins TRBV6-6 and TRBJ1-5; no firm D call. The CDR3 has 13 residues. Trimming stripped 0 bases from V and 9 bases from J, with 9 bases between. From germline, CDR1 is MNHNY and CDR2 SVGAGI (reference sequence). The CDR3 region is CASSYSTAGPQHF. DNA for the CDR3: TGTGCCAGCAGTTACTCGACCGCGGGGCCCCAGCATTTT.